This is a list of T cell receptor beta chains from one sample in a study of a mutant IDH1 vaccine in newly diagnosed glioma. No antigens are known for them. Only in-frame clones appear in the TCRdb table, and some are missing; sequencing was by immunoSEQ multiplex PCR. The sample records about 55,000 clones, 80% being singletons. The sequencing used PBMCs, collected from a glioma patient whose treatment included an IDH1 peptide vaccine. The receptors derive from a man between 40 and 49 years old with glioma. Each CDR3 is given with its conserved first and last residue. Fields, in order: D gene, J gene, V gene, clone size, CDR3 protein, CDR3 DNA. The D gene is left open where the match is weak. Rows give clone size only sometimes, using once, few, many, or a class for an expanded clone.

d_call: NA
j_call: TRBJ1-2
v_call: TRBV7-9
clone_size: few
cdr3_aa: CASAGAGDYGYTF
cdr3_nt: TGTGCCAGCGCAGGGGCCGGGGACTATGGCTACACCTTC

d_call: NA
j_call: TRBJ1-6
v_call: TRBV6-5
clone_size: NA
cdr3_aa: CASSYTTGDSPLHF
cdr3_nt: TGTGCCAGCAGTTACACCACAGGCGATTCACCCCTCCACTTT

d_call: TRBD2
j_call: TRBJ2-3
v_call: TRBV30
clone_size: NA
cdr3_aa: CASTRLAGGEAGQYF
cdr3_nt: TGTGCCTCGACCCGACTAGCGGGGGGGGAGGCGGGGCAGTATTTT

d_call: NA
j_call: TRBJ2-5
v_call: TRBV7-8
clone_size: NA
cdr3_aa: CASSLVARAIQETQYF
cdr3_nt: TGTGCCAGCAGCTTAGTGGCCAGGGCTATCCAAGAGACCCAGTACTTC

d_call: NA
j_call: TRBJ1-4
v_call: TRBV15
clone_size: NA
cdr3_aa: CATSRGQWEKLFF
cdr3_nt: TGTGCCACCAGCAGAGGACAGTGGGAAAAACTGTTTTTT

d_call: NA
j_call: TRBJ2-7
v_call: TRBV7-9
clone_size: NA
cdr3_aa: CASSTTAWEQYF
cdr3_nt: TGTGCCAGCAGCACTACCGCTTGGGAGCAGTACTTC

d_call: NA
j_call: TRBJ1-5
v_call: TRBV28
clone_size: once
cdr3_aa: CASRKELSNQPQHF
cdr3_nt: TGTGCCAGCAGGAAGGAGCTAAGCAATCAGCCCCAGCATTTT

d_call: NA
j_call: TRBJ1-4
v_call: TRBV7-9
clone_size: NA
cdr3_aa: CASSSWDRGEKLFF
cdr3_nt: TGTGCCAGCAGCTCCTGGGACCGCGGTGAAAAACTGTTTTTT

d_call: TRBD2
j_call: TRBJ2-2
v_call: TRBV25-1
clone_size: NA
cdr3_aa: CASRGRGVVTGELFF
cdr3_nt: TGTGCCAGCAGGGGTCGGGGGGTTGTCACCGGGGAGCTGTTTTTT

d_call: NA
j_call: TRBJ2-3
v_call: TRBV9
clone_size: NA
cdr3_aa: CASSVEGRTDTQYF
cdr3_nt: TGTGCCAGCAGCGTAGAAGGGAGGACAGATACGCAGTATTTT

d_call: TRBD1
j_call: TRBJ2-7
v_call: TRBV5-1
clone_size: NA
cdr3_aa: CASSLVGTGHTEQYF
cdr3_nt: TGCGCCAGCAGCTTGGTAGGGACAGGACATACAGAGCAGTACTTC

d_call: NA
j_call: TRBJ1-1
v_call: TRBV6-6
clone_size: few
cdr3_aa: CASSYPPSDEAFF
cdr3_nt: TGTGCCAGCAGTTACCCGCCTTCAGATGAAGCTTTCTTT

d_call: TRBD1
j_call: TRBJ1-2
v_call: TRBV5-1
clone_size: once
cdr3_aa: CASSFPVTGGRVDYGYTF
cdr3_nt: TGCGCCAGCAGCTTCCCAGTGACAGGGGGCAGGGTGGACTATGGCTACACCTTC

d_call: NA
j_call: TRBJ1-1
v_call: TRBV18
clone_size: few
cdr3_aa: CASSQFGAMEAFF
cdr3_nt: TGTGCCAGCTCACAATTCGGGGCAATGGAAGCTTTCTTT

d_call: TRBD2
j_call: TRBJ2-5
v_call: TRBV5-5
clone_size: NA
cdr3_aa: CASSSGGPRQETQYF
cdr3_nt: TGTGCCAGCAGCTCGGGAGGGCCCCGCCAAGAGACCCAGTACTTC

d_call: NA
j_call: TRBJ1-4
v_call: TRBV6-1
clone_size: NA
cdr3_aa: CASSRFNEKLFF
cdr3_nt: TGTGCCAGCTCGCGTTTTAATGAAAAACTGTTTTTT

d_call: TRBD2
j_call: TRBJ2-7
v_call: TRBV5-4
clone_size: NA
cdr3_aa: CASSRSGETYEQYF
cdr3_nt: TGTGCCAGCAGCCGTAGCGGGGAAACCTACGAGCAGTACTTC

d_call: NA
j_call: TRBJ1-1
v_call: TRBV6-1
clone_size: NA
cdr3_aa: CASSATREAFF
cdr3_nt: TGTGCCAGCAGTGCGACCCGTGAAGCTTTCTTT

d_call: NA
j_call: TRBJ2-4
v_call: TRBV10-3
clone_size: NA
cdr3_aa: CAISLLGRDIQYF
cdr3_nt: TGTGCCATCAGTCTCCTGGGTAGGGACATTCAGTACTTC

d_call: NA
j_call: TRBJ1-6
v_call: TRBV5-1
clone_size: NA
cdr3_aa: CASSHFLEGSKSPLHF
cdr3_nt: TGCGCCAGCAGCCACTTCTTAGAGGGTTCTAAATCACCCCTCCACTTT

d_call: NA
j_call: TRBJ1-1
v_call: TRBV19
clone_size: once
cdr3_aa: CASISAVTANTEAFF
cdr3_nt: TGTGCCAGTATTAGTGCCGTAACAGCGAACACTGAAGCTTTCTTT

d_call: NA
j_call: TRBJ2-5
v_call: TRBV18
clone_size: NA
cdr3_aa: CASSPGETQYF
cdr3_nt: TGTGCCAGCTCACCGGGGGAGACCCAGTACTTC

d_call: NA
j_call: TRBJ2-7
v_call: TRBV6-1
clone_size: once
cdr3_aa: CASSLDSFRQYF
cdr3_nt: TGTGCCAGCAGCCTGGACAGTTTTCGGCAGTACTTC

d_call: TRBD1
j_call: TRBJ1-1
v_call: TRBV5-1
clone_size: NA
cdr3_aa: CASSWGTGRATEAFF
cdr3_nt: TGCGCCAGCAGCTGGGGGACAGGTCGGGCCACTGAAGCTTTCTTT

d_call: NA
j_call: TRBJ2-7
v_call: TRBV5-6
clone_size: once
cdr3_aa: CASSLAGLSYEQYF
cdr3_nt: TGTGCCAGCAGCTTGGCAGGGCTGTCCTACGAGCAGTACTTC

d_call: NA
j_call: TRBJ2-1
v_call: TRBV18
clone_size: NA
cdr3_aa: CASSLAAQLEQFF
cdr3_nt: TGTGCCAGCTCACTCGCCGCTCAACTTGAGCAGTTCTTC

d_call: NA
j_call: TRBJ1-6
v_call: TRBV6-6
clone_size: NA
cdr3_aa: CASSFIINSPLHF
cdr3_nt: TGTGCCAGCAGCTTTATCATTAATTCACCCCTCCACTTT

d_call: NA
j_call: TRBJ1-6
v_call: TRBV2
clone_size: NA
cdr3_aa: CASSEFFPYNSPLHF
cdr3_nt: TGTGCCAGCAGTGAATTTTTCCCCTATAATTCACCCCTCCACTTT

d_call: NA
j_call: TRBJ2-3
v_call: TRBV10-1
clone_size: NA
cdr3_aa: CASSPGLDTQYF
cdr3_nt: TGCGCCAGCAGCCCGGGGTTGGATACGCAGTATTTT

d_call: NA
j_call: TRBJ2-6
v_call: TRBV4-1
clone_size: NA
cdr3_aa: CASSQDLRGTGANVLTF
cdr3_nt: TGCGCCAGCAGCCAAGATCTAAGGGGCACTGGGGCCAACGTCCTGACTTTC

d_call: NA
j_call: TRBJ1-2
v_call: TRBV5-6
clone_size: NA
cdr3_aa: CASSARIRDQKHGYTF
cdr3_nt: TGTGCCAGCAGCGCACGGATCCGGGACCAAAAGCACGGCTACACCTTC

d_call: NA
j_call: TRBJ1-1
v_call: TRBV5-6
clone_size: NA
cdr3_aa: CASSFRGNTEAFF
cdr3_nt: TGTGCCAGCAGCTTCAGGGGGAACACTGAAGCTTTCTTT

d_call: NA
j_call: TRBJ2-2
v_call: TRBV11-2
clone_size: few
cdr3_aa: CASSFTTPGELFF
cdr3_nt: TGTGCCAGCAGCTTCACCACTCCCGGGGAGCTGTTTTTT

d_call: NA
j_call: TRBJ1-2
v_call: TRBV6-1
clone_size: NA
cdr3_aa: CASSEFSDGGYGYTF
cdr3_nt: TGTGCCAGCAGTGAGTTCTCTGACGGGGGCTATGGCTACACCTTC

d_call: NA
j_call: TRBJ1-6
v_call: TRBV6-1
clone_size: NA
cdr3_aa: CASSEQAHINSPLHF
cdr3_nt: TGTGCCAGCAGTGAACAGGCCCATATAAATTCACCCCTCCACTTT

d_call: NA
j_call: TRBJ1-1
v_call: TRBV7-9
clone_size: once
cdr3_aa: CASSPRSAEAFF
cdr3_nt: TGTGCCAGCAGCCCCAGGTCAGCTGAAGCTTTCTTT

d_call: NA
j_call: TRBJ2-7
v_call: TRBV25-1
clone_size: NA
cdr3_aa: CASSESPQTGSSYEQYF
cdr3_nt: TGTGCCAGCAGTGAATCCCCCCAGACGGGGAGCTCCTACGAGCAGTACTTC

d_call: TRBD1
j_call: TRBJ1-2
v_call: TRBV7-8
clone_size: NA
cdr3_aa: CASSRGQGSGYTF
cdr3_nt: TGTGCCAGCAGCAGAGGACAGGGTAGTGGCTACACCTTC

d_call: TRBD1
j_call: TRBJ1-6
v_call: TRBV30
clone_size: NA
cdr3_aa: CAWSSQGDRGSPLHF
cdr3_nt: TGTGCCTGGAGTTCCCAGGGGGACAGGGGTTCACCCCTCCACTTT

d_call: NA
j_call: TRBJ2-7
v_call: TRBV7-2
clone_size: NA
cdr3_aa: CASSLALGGQYEQYF
cdr3_nt: TGTGCCAGCAGCTTAGCGCTCGGGGGGCAGTACGAGCAGTACTTC

d_call: NA
j_call: TRBJ2-1
v_call: TRBV15
clone_size: once
cdr3_aa: CATRGRGSSYNEQFF
cdr3_nt: TGTGCCACCCGGGGAAGAGGGAGCTCCTACAATGAGCAGTTCTTC

d_call: NA
j_call: TRBJ2-7
v_call: TRBV7-6
clone_size: NA
cdr3_aa: CASSPTGYEQYF
cdr3_nt: TGTGCCAGCAGCCCCACCGGTTACGAGCAGTACTTC

d_call: NA
j_call: TRBJ2-7
v_call: TRBV19
clone_size: NA
cdr3_aa: CASSYPSSYEQYF
cdr3_nt: TGTGCCAGTAGTTACCCCAGCTCCTACGAGCAGTACTTC

d_call: TRBD1
j_call: TRBJ1-2
v_call: TRBV2
clone_size: few
cdr3_aa: CASSGDRLSGYTF
cdr3_nt: TGTGCCAGCAGTGGGGACAGGCTCTCTGGCTACACCTTC

d_call: NA
j_call: TRBJ2-3
v_call: TRBV2
clone_size: NA
cdr3_aa: CASEAGLSTDTQYF
cdr3_nt: TGTGCCAGCGAGGCGGGATTGAGCACAGATACGCAGTATTTT

d_call: NA
j_call: TRBJ2-7
v_call: TRBV27
clone_size: NA
cdr3_aa: CASSSRGADEQYF
cdr3_nt: TGTGCCAGCAGTAGCAGGGGGGCAGACGAGCAGTACTTC

d_call: TRBD1
j_call: TRBJ1-2
v_call: TRBV27
clone_size: once
cdr3_aa: CASSPRQGAVEVYGYTF
cdr3_nt: TGTGCCAGCAGTCCCCGACAGGGGGCTGTCGAGGTCTACGGCTACACCTTC

d_call: TRBD2
j_call: TRBJ2-3
v_call: TRBV2
clone_size: NA
cdr3_aa: CASTRPTSGTDTQYF
cdr3_nt: TGTGCCAGCACGAGACCAACTAGCGGCACAGATACGCAGTATTTT

d_call: TRBD2
j_call: TRBJ2-7
v_call: TRBV7-9
clone_size: NA
cdr3_aa: CASTLSGGYEQYF
cdr3_nt: TGTGCCAGCACCCTCTCGGGGGGGTACGAGCAGTACTTC

d_call: NA
j_call: TRBJ1-1
v_call: TRBV19
clone_size: many
cdr3_aa: CASSLAGQMNTEAFF
cdr3_nt: TGTGCCAGTAGTCTCGCTGGGCAGATGAACACTGAAGCTTTCTTT

d_call: NA
j_call: TRBJ1-1
v_call: TRBV4-1
clone_size: few
cdr3_aa: CASSRGGRNTEAFF
cdr3_nt: TGCGCCAGCAGCCGAGGTGGCAGGAACACTGAAGCTTTCTTT

d_call: NA
j_call: TRBJ1-2
v_call: TRBV5-4
clone_size: NA
cdr3_aa: CASSSTQGLDGYTF
cdr3_nt: TGTGCCAGCAGCTCCACACAGGGACTCGACGGCTACACCTTC

d_call: TRBD1
j_call: TRBJ1-2
v_call: TRBV7-9
clone_size: NA
cdr3_aa: CASSLLGQGSYGYTF
cdr3_nt: TGTGCCAGCAGCCTTCTGGGACAGGGAAGCTATGGCTACACCTTC

d_call: NA
j_call: TRBJ1-2
v_call: TRBV5-1
clone_size: NA
cdr3_aa: CASSSEPRRSGYTF
cdr3_nt: TGCGCCAGCAGCTCGGAACCAAGGAGGAGTGGCTACACCTTC

d_call: NA
j_call: TRBJ2-1
v_call: TRBV4-1
clone_size: NA
cdr3_aa: CASSPERFYNEQFF
cdr3_nt: TGCGCCAGCAGCCCCGAGCGGTTCTACAATGAGCAGTTCTTC

d_call: NA
j_call: TRBJ1-1
v_call: TRBV5-1
clone_size: NA
cdr3_aa: CASSFVENTEAFF
cdr3_nt: TGCGCCAGCAGCTTTGTAGAGAACACTGAAGCTTTCTTT

d_call: NA
j_call: TRBJ2-2
v_call: TRBV2
clone_size: NA
cdr3_aa: CASSEGSNTGELFF
cdr3_nt: TGTGCCAGCAGTGAGGGTTCGAACACCGGGGAGCTGTTTTTT

d_call: NA
j_call: TRBJ2-2
v_call: TRBV5-6
clone_size: NA
cdr3_aa: CASNSWVRLIPGELFF
cdr3_nt: TGTGCCAGCAACTCATGGGTTCGACTCATCCCCGGGGAGCTGTTTTTT

d_call: TRBD1
j_call: TRBJ2-3
v_call: TRBV19
clone_size: NA
cdr3_aa: CASRFTGGPSKDTQYF
cdr3_nt: TGTGCCAGTCGTTTTACAGGGGGTCCTTCCAAGGATACGCAGTATTTT